Listed here are 10 T cell receptor beta chains from one sample, sequenced in a study of regulatory T cells in long-lasting Graves disease. Time point in this sample: newly diagnosed GD, antithyroid drugs for less than 3 months. From PBMCs, RNA was extracted and then used to make the TCR library. Arm-PCR of CDR3 regions and iRepertoire HTBI primers were the basis on which TCR beta libraries were built. One entry per CDR3 protein results from TCRdb running MiXCR on the multiplex PCR reads. This sample has about 560,000 distinct CDR3 sequences, with more than 15% found just once. The same sample was also used in a study of T cells in Graves' hyperthyroidism and ophthalmopathy.

Here the sequenced sample was peripheral blood mononuclear cells (PBMCs), taken at new diagnosis, from a patient treated with antithyroid drugs. These receptor sequences come from a man in his late teens or twenties with Graves disease.

V and J are TRBV9 and TRBJ2-7; a possible D gene is TRBD2 (5 bases). The CDR3 is 14 residues long. The germline CDR1 and CDR2 sequences are SGDLS and YYNGEE. V dropped 0 bases and J dropped 6 bases, with 13 bases sitting between them. The CDR3: CASSVGGSTSEQYF. The CDR3 region has the DNA TGTGCCAGCAGCGTAGGAGGGAGTACGAGCGAGCAGTACTTC.

At least ten counts were recorded for this clonotype. This chain joins TRBV5-1 and TRBJ1-2; D is undetermined. Germline CDR1 is SGHRS and CDR2 is YFSETQ. The CDR3 length is 15 residues. Trimming left V 0 bases short and J 0 bases short, with 9 bases between. DNA for the CDR3: TGCGCCAGCAGCTTGGCCCAGACCACTAACTATGGCTACACCTTC. Amino acid sequence: CASSLAQTTNYGYTF.

For this clonotype: Being one base from a much bigger clone, this may be a read error. The chain links TRBV12-3 or TRBV12-4 to TRBJ1-5; perhaps TRBD1 as D (5 bases). V gave up 4 bases and J gave up 5 bases, with 12 bases separating them. CDR3 length: 14 amino acids. CDR3: CASSSGTLDQPQHF. CDR3 sequence (DNA): TGTGCCAGCAGTTCCGGGACCCTCGATCAGCCCCAGCATTTT.

The genes are TRBV15 and TRBJ2-3; a weak D match, TRBD2 (6 bases). V lost 0 bases and J 0 bases, leaving 22 bases between the germline ends. Germline V gives CDR1 LNHNV, CDR2 YYDKDF (reference sequence). The CDR3 extends over 20 amino acids. This CDR3 reads CATSRDQSRLAASSTDTQYF. The CDR3 nucleotides read TGTGCCACCAGCAGAGATCAATCTCGGTTAGCGGCTTCTAGCACAGATACGCAGTATTTT.

The rearrangement links TRBV6-5 to TRBJ1-3; no clear D gene. V was pared by 3 bases and J by 0 bases, with 15 bases between. The CDR3 is 17 residues long. Germline assignment: CDR1 MNHEY and CDR2 SVGAGI. Written as DNA, the CDR3 is TGTGCCAGCAGTTATACGGGGTGGCGACACTCTGGAAACACCATATATTTT. As protein: CASSYTGWRHSGNTIYF.

This clonotype was detected only a few times. The chain joins TRBV11-2 to TRBJ1-4; TRBD1 agrees at 7 bases. The CDR3 length is 15 residues. The germline gives CDR1 SGHAT, CDR2 FQNNGV. With 5 bases clipped from V and 3 bases from J, the junction kept 6 bases outside the gene matches. CDR3 amino acids: CASSNDRVANEKLFF. The CDR3 DNA follows: TGTGCCAGCAGCAACGACAGGGTTGCTAATGAAAAACTGTTTTTT.

This clonotype was found many times. This rearrangement joins TRBV5-1 to TRBJ2-7; maybe TRBD1 (6 bases). Trimming removed 7 bases from V and 5 bases from J, with 25 bases in between. CDR3 length: 16 residues. Germline assignment: CDR1 SGHRS and CDR2 YFSETQ. CDR3 region: CASQATGQPGWDEQYF. The CDR3 region has the DNA TGCGCCAGCCAAGCCACAGGGCAGCCGGGGTGGGACGAGCAGTACTTC.

Notes on this clonotype: This may be a read error: a much more frequent sequence differs by one nucleotide. The rearrangement uses TRBV2 and TRBJ1-1; D is uncertain. The CDR3 is made up of 14 amino acids. The V and J ends lost 6 bases and 0 bases respectively, with 11 bases between them. The germline CDR1 and CDR2 sequences are SNHLY and FYNNEI. The CDR3 bases are TGTGCCAGCAGAATAACAGAATTGAACACTGAAGCTTTCTTT. Translating it yields CASRITELNTEAFF.

The rearrangement joins TRBV20-1 to TRBJ1-4; D uncertain. V lost 0 bases, J lost 4 bases, and 9 bases lay in between. The CDR3 consists of 14 residues. Germline CDR1 is DFQATT and CDR2 is SNEGSKA (reference sequence). Written as DNA, the CDR3 is TGCAGTGCTAGAGATTTAGGATATAATGAAAAACTGTTTTTT. Translating gives CSARDLGYNEKLFF.

Comment on this clonotype: A far more abundant clone sits one base away, making this likely a read error. The rearrangement links TRBV4-3 to TRBJ1-5, with D perhaps matching TRBD1 (5 bases). V lost 1 base, J lost 0 bases, and 10 bases lay in between. There are 16 residues in the CDR3. Germline V gene lookup returns CDR1 LGHNA and CDR2 YSLEER. The CDR3 region is CASSQVRGNSNQPQHF. The CDR3 nucleotides are TGCGCCAGCAGCCAAGTGCGGGGCAATAGCAATCAGCCCCAGCATTTT.